This T cell receptor beta chain came from a study of multiple sclerosis patients with progressive multifocal leukoencephalopathy. Generated by immunoSEQ multiplex PCR, the TCRdb table keeps only in-frame clones and is missing some. This sample has approximately 30,000 clones; around 90% occur once, and the top ten carry roughly 1.3%. Time point denoted: approximately 12 months of natalizumab therapy. Per the germline V gene, CDR1 is SGHRS and CDR2 is YFSETQ. V was pared by 1 base and J by 1 base, with 14 bases between. The CDR3 has 16 residues. The input for sequencing was PBMCs, taken from a patient treated with natalizumab. The TCR sequence derives from a human donor with multiple sclerosis. The V and J genes are TRBV5-1 and TRBJ2-5; tentative D call: TRBD1 (5 bases). DNA for the CDR3: TGCGCCAGCAGCTTGCTTGTGGGGCGATCCCAAGAGACCCAGTACTTC. It yields the protein CASSLLVGRSQETQYF.